This record concerns one TCR beta chain sequence. The antigen is unknown. This entry belongs to a study of cytomegalovirus exposure and HLA in healthy donors. This PCR relied on a set of 60 Vbeta primers and 13 Jbeta primers. Sequencing was performed with immunoSEQ multiplex PCR; in TCRdb, only in-frame clones are kept and a portion is missing. The sample yields around 150,000 clones, about 76% seen once. Whole-study results and caveats: With high specificity and sensitivity, the classifier reportedly diagnosed cytomegalovirus status.

The TCR comes from a male donor in good health and CMV-seropositive. Specimen: PBMCs.

CDR3 DNA sequence: TGTGCCAGCAGCCAAGCACAGGGGATGGCCTCCTACGAGCAGTACTTC. This translates into CASSQAQGMASYEQYF. The rearrangement uses TRBV4-2 and TRBJ2-7, with 7 nucleotides matching TRBD1. Germline trimming cut 1 base from V and 0 bases from J; bases unmatched to any gene: 6. The CDR3 runs to 16 residues. CDR1 is LGHNA and CDR2 is YNFKEQ in the germline V gene.